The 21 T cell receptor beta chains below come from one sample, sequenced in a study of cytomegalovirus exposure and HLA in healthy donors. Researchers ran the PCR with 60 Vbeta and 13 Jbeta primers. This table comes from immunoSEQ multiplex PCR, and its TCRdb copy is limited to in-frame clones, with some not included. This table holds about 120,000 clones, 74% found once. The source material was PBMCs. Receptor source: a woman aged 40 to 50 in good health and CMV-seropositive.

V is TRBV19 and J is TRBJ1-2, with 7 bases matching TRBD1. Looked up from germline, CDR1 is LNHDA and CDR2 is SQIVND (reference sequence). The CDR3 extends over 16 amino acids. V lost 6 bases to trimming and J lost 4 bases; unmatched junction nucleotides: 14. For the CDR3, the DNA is TGTGCCAGTAGGGACTACCGGGACAGCATGGCCTATGGCTACACCTTC. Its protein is CASRDYRDSMAYGYTF.

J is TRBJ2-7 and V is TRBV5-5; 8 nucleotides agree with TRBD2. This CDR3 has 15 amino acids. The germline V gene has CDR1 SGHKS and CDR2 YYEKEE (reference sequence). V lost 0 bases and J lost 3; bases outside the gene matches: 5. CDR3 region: CASSLAHTSGYEQYF. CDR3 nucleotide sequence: TGTGCCAGCAGCTTGGCCCACACTAGCGGCTACGAGCAGTACTTC.

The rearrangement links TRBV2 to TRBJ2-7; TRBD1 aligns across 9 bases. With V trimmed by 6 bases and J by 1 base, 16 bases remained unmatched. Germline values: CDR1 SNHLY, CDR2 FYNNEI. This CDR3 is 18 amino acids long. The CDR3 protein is CASRKTSPGTGLSYEQYF. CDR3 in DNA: TGTGCCAGCAGGAAGACGAGCCCCGGGACAGGGTTATCCTACGAGCAGTACTTC.

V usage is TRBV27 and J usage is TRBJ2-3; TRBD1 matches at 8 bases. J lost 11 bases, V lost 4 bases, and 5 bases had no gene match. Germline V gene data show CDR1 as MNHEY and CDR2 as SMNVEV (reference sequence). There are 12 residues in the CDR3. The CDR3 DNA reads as TGTGCCAGCAGTTCACGGACAGGGAAGCAGTATTTT. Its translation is CASSSRTGKQYF.

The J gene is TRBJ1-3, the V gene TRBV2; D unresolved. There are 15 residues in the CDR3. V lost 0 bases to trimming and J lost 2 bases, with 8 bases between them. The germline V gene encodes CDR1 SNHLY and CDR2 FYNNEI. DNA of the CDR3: TGTGCCAGCAGTGAAGCACCTAGGACTGGAAACACCATATATTTT. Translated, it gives CASSEAPRTGNTIYF.

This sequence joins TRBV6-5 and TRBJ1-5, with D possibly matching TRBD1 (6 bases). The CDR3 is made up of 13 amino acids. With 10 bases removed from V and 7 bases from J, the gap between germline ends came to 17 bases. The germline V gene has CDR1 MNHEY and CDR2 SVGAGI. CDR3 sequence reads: CATRRGLGQPQHF. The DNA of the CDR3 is TGTGCCACCCGGCGGGGGCTAGGACAGCCCCAGCATTTT.

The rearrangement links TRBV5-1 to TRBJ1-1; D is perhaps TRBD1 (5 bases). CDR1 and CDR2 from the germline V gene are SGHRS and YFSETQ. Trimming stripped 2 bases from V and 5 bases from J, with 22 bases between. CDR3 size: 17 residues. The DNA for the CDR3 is TGCGCCAGCAGCTTTACAGTCTTATATGACAGCCCAACTGAAGCTTTCTTT. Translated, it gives CASSFTVLYDSPTEAFF.

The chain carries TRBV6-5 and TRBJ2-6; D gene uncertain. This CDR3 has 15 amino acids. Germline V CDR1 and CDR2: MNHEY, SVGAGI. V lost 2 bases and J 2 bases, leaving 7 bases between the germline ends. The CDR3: CASSYEVAGANVLTF. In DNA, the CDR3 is TGTGCCAGCAGTTACGAGGTCGCTGGGGCCAACGTCCTGACTTTC.

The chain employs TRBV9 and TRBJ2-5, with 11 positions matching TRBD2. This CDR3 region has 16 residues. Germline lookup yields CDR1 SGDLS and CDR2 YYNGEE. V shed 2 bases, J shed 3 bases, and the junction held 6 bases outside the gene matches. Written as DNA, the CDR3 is TGTGCCAGCAGCGTCTATCCGGGACTAGCGGAAGAGACCCAGTACTTC. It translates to CASSVYPGLAEETQYF.

Written as DNA, the CDR3 is TGTGCCAGCAGCCCACCGACTAGCGGGACTTACAATGAGCAGTTCTTC. It specifies CASSPPTSGTYNEQFF. The chain combines TRBV7-9 with TRBJ2-1, with 11 bases that match TRBD2. The length of the CDR3 is 16 residues. Germline lookup yields CDR1 SEHNR and CDR2 FQNEAQ (reference sequence). Losses at the gene ends were 5 bases for V and 4 bases for J; bases not matched to a gene: 7.

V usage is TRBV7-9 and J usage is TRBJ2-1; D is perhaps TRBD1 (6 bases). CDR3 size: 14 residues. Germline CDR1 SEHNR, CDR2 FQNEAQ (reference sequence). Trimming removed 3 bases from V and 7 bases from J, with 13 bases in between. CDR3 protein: CASSFGTGWNEQFF. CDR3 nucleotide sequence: TGTGCCAGCAGCTTCGGCACAGGGTGGAATGAGCAGTTCTTC.

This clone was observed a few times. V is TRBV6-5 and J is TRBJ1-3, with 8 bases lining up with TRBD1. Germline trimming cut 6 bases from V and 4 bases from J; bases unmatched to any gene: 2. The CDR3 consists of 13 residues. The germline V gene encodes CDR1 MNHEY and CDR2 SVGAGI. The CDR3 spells CASRSGGGNTIYF. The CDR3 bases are TGTGCCAGCAGGTCAGGGGGCGGAAACACCATATATTTT.

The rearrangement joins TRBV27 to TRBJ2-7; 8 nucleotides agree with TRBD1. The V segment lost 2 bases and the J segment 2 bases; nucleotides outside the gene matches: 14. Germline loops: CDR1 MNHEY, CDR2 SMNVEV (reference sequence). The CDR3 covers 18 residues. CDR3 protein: CASSLRGQGTRFTYEQYF. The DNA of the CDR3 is TGTGCCAGCAGTTTACGCGGACAGGGTACACGATTCACCTACGAGCAGTACTTC.

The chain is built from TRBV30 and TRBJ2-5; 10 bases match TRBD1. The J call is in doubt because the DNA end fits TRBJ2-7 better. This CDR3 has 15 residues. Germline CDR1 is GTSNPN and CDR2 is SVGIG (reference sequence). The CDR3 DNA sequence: TGTGCCTGGAGTAGGACAGGGGGTCGATCCTACGAGCAGTACTTC. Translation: CAWSRTGGRSYEQYF.

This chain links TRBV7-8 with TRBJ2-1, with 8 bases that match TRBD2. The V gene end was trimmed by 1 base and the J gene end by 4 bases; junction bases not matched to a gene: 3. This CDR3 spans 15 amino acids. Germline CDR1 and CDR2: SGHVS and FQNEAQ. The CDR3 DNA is TGTGCCAGCAGCTTAGTCGGGGGGGGTTACAATGAGCAGTTCTTC. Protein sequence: CASSLVGGGYNEQFF.

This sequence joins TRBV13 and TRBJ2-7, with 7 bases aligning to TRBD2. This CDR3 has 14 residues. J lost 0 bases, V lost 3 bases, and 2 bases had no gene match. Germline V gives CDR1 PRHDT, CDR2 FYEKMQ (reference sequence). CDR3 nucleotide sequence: TGTGCCAGCAGCTTGCGGGGGACCTCCTACGAGCAGTACTTC. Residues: CASSLRGTSYEQYF. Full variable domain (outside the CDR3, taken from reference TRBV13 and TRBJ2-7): AAGVIQSPRHLIKEKRETATLKCYPIPRHDTVYWYQQGPGQDPQFLISFYEKMQSDKGSIPDRFSAQQFSDYHSELNMSSLELGDSALYFCASSLRGTSYEQYFGPGTRLTVT.

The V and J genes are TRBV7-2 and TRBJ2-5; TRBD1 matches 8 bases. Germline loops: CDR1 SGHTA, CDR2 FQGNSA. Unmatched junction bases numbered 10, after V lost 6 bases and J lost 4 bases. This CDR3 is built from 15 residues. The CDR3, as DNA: TGTGCCAGCAGGCAGAACCGTGGACAGGGAGAGACCCAGTACTTC. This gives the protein CASRQNRGQGETQYF.

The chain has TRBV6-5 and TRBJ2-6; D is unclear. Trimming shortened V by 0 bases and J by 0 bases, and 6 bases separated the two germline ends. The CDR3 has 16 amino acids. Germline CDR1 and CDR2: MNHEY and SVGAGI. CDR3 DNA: TGTGCCAGCAGTTACTCGAAGAGCTCTGGGGCCAACGTCCTGACTTTC. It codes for CASSYSKSSGANVLTF.

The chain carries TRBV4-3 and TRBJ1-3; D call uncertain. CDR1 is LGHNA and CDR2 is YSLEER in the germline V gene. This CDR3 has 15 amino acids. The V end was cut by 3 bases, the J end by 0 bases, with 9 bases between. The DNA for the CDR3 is TGCGCCAGCAGCCAGGCTCGTGCCTCTGGAAACACCATATATTTT. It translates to CASSQARASGNTIYF.

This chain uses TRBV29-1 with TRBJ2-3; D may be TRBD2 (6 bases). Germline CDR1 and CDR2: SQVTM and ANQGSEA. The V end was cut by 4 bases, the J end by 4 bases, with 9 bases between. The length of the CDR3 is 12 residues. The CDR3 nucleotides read TGCAGCGTTGCGGGAGACGCAGATACGCAGTATTTT. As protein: CSVAGDADTQYF.

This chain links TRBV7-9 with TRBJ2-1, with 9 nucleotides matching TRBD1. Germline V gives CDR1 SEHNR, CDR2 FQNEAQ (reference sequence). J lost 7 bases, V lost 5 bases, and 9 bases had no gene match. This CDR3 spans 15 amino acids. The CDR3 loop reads CASSPPGTGKNEQFF. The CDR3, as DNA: TGTGCCAGCAGCCCCCCCGGGACAGGGAAGAATGAGCAGTTCTTC.